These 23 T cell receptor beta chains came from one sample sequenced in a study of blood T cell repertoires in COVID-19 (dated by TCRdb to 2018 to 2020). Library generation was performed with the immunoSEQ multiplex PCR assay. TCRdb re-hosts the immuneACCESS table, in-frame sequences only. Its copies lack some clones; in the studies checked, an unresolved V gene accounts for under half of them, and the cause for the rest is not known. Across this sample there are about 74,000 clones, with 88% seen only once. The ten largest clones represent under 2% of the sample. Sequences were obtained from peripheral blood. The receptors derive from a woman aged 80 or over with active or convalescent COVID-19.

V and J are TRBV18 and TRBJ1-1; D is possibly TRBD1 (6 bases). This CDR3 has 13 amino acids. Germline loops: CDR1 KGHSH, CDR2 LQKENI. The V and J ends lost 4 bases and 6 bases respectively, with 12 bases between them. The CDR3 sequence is CASSLKQGSEAFF. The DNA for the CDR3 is TGTGCCAGCTCACTAAAACAGGGATCTGAAGCTTTCTTT.

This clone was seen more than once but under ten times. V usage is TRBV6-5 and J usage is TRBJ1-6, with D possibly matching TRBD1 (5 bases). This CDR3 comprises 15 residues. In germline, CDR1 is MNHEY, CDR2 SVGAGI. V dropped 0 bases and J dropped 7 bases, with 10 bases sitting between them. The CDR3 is CASSYSGQGNSPLHF. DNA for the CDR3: TGTGCCAGCAGTTACTCCGGTCAGGGAAATTCACCCCTCCACTTT.

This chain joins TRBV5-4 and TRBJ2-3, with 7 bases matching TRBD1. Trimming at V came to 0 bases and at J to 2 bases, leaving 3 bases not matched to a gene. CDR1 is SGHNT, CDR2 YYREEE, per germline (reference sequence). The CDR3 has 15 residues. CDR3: CASSLGDSPTDTQYF. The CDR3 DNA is TGTGCCAGCAGCTTGGGGGACAGCCCCACAGATACGCAGTATTTT.

The CDR3 nucleotides are TGTGCCAGCTCACCATCGCGACTAGCGGGGTTACAAGAGACCCAGTACTTC. This gives the protein CASSPSRLAGLQETQYF. This chain uses TRBV18 with TRBJ2-5; 11 bases agree with TRBD2. J lost 2 bases, V lost 2 bases, and 7 bases had no gene match. The CDR3 has 17 amino acids. Germline values: CDR1 KGHSH, CDR2 LQKENI.

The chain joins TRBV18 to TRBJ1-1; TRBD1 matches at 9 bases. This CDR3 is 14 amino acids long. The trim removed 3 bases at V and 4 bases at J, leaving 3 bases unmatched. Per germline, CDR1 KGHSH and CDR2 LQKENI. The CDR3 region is CASSPETGGTEAFF. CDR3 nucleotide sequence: TGTGCCAGCTCACCCGAGACAGGGGGCACTGAAGCTTTCTTT. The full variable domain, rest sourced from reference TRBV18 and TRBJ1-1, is NAGVMQNPRHLVRRRGQEARLRCSPMKGHSHVYWYRQLPEEGLKFMVYLQKENIIDESGMPKERFSAEFPKEGPSILRIQQVVRGDSAAYFCASSPETGGTEAFFGQGTRLTVV.

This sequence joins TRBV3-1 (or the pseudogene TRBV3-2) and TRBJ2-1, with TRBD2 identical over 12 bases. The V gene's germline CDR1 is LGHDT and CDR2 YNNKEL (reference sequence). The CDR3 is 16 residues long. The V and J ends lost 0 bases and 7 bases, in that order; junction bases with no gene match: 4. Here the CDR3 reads CASSQDRLAGGNEQFF. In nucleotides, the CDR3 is TGTGCCAGCAGCCAAGATCGGCTAGCGGGGGGGAATGAGCAGTTCTTC.

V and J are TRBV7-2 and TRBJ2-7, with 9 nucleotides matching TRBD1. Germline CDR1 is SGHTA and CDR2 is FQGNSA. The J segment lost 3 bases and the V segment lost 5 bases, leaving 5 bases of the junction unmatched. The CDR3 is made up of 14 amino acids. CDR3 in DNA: TGTGCCAGCAGCGGACCGACAGGGGGCTACGAGCAGTACTTC. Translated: CASSGPTGGYEQYF.

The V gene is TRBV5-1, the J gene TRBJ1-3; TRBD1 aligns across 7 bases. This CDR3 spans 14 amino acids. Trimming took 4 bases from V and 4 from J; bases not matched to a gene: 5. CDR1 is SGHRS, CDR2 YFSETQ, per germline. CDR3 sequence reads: CASSTGTVGNTIYF. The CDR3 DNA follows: TGCGCCAGCAGCACCGGGACAGTCGGAAACACCATATATTTT.

CDR3 residues: CASSYASRDTEAFF. For the CDR3, the DNA is TGTGCCAGCAGTTACGCCTCGAGGGACACTGAAGCTTTCTTT. The rearrangement uses TRBV6-6 and TRBJ1-1; no reliable D call. This CDR3 has 14 amino acids. Deletions cut 2 bases from V and 3 bases from J, with 10 bases between. In germline, CDR1 is MNHNY, CDR2 SVGAGI (reference sequence).

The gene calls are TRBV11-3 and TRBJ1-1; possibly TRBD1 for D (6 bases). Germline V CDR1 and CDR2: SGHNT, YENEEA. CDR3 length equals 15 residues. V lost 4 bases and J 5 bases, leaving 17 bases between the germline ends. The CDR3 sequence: CASSSLVLQGTEAFF. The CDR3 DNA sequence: TGTGCCAGCAGCTCCCTGGTTTTACAGGGAACTGAAGCTTTCTTT.

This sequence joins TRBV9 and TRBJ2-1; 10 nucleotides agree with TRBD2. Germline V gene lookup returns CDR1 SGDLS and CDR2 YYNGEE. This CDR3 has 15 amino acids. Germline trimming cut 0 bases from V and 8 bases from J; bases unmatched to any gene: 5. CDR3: CASSVGLAGEDEQFF. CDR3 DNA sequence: TGTGCCAGCAGCGTAGGCCTAGCGGGAGAGGATGAGCAGTTCTTC.

CDR3 region: CASSPPPRAGGNSPLHF. In DNA form, the CDR3 reads TGTGCCAGCTCACCACCGCCGAGGGCAGGTGGAAATTCACCCCTCCACTTT. The J gene is TRBJ1-6, the V gene TRBV18; D remains unclear. V lost 0 bases to trimming and J lost 7 bases, with 16 bases between them. The CDR3 consists of 17 residues. Germline V CDR1 and CDR2: KGHSH, LQKENI. Supplemented by reference TRBV18 and TRBJ1-6, the full variable domain reads NAGVMQNPRHLVRRRGQEARLRCSPMKGHSHVYWYRQLPEEGLKFMVYLQKENIIDESGMPKERFSAEFPKEGPSILRIQQVVRGDSAAYFCASSPPPRAGGNSPLHFGNGTRLTVT.

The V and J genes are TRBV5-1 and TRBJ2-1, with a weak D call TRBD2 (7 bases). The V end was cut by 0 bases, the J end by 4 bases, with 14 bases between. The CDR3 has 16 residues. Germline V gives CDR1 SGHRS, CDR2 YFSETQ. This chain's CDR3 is CASSLVPGGPYNEQFF. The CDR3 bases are TGCGCCAGCAGCTTGGTCCCCGGGGGGCCTTACAATGAGCAGTTCTTC.

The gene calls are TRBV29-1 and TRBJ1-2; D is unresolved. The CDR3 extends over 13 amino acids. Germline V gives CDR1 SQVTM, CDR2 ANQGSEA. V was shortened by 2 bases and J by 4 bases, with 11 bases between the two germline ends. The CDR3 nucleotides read TGCAGCGTTGAACCGGGTACACTCTATGGCTACACCTTC. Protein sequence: CSVEPGTLYGYTF.

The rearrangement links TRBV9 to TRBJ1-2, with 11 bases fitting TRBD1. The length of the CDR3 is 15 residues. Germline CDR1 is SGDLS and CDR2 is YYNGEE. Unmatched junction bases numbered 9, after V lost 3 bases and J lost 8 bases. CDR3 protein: CASSATGTGGSGYTF. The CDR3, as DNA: TGTGCCAGCAGCGCCACCGGGACAGGGGGATCAGGCTACACCTTC.

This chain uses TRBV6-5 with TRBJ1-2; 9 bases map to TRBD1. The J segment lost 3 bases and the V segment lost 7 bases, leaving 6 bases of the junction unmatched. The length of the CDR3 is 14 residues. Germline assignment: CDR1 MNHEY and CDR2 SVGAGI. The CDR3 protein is CASKPGQGDYGYTF. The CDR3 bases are TGTGCCAGCAAACCGGGACAGGGAGACTATGGCTACACCTTC.

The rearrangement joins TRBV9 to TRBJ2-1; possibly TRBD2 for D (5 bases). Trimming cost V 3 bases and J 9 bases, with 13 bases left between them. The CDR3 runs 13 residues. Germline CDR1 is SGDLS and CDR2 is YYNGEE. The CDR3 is CASSAAADPEQFF. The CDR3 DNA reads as TGTGCCAGCAGCGCAGCGGCAGACCCTGAGCAGTTCTTC. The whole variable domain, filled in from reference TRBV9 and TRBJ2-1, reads DSGVTQTPKHLITATGQRVTLRCSPRSGDLSVYWYQQSLDQGLQFLIQYYNGEERAKGNILERFSAQQFPDLHSELNLSSLELGDSALYFCASSAAADPEQFFGPGTRLTVL.

The CDR3 nucleotides are TGCGCCAGCAGCTTCGGGGACAGGGGGCCAGTCAATCAGCCCCAGCATTTT. Protein product: CASSFGDRGPVNQPQHF. This rearrangement joins TRBV5-1 to TRBJ1-5; the match to TRBD1 covers 12 bases. V was pared by 2 bases and J by 3 bases, with 6 bases of the junction left unmatched. Germline values: CDR1 SGHRS, CDR2 YFSETQ. The CDR3 covers 17 residues.

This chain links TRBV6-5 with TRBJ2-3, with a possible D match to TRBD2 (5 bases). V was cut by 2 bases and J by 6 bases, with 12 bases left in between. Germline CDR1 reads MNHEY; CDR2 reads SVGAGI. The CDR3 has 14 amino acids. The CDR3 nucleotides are TGTGCCAGCAGTTACAATGCAGGAGGTGATACGCAGTATTTT. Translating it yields CASSYNAGGDTQYF.

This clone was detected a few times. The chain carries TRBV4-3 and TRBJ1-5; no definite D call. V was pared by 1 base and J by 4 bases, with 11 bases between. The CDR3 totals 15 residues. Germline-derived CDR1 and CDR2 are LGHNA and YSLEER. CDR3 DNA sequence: TGCGCCAGCAGCCAAGGGATCCGGGAAAATCAGCCCCAGCATTTT. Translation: CASSQGIRENQPQHF.

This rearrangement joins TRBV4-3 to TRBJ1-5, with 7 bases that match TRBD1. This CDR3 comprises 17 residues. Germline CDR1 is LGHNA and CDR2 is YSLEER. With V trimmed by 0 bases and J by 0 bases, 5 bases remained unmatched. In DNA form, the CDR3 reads TGCGCCAGCAGCCAAGATCTAGAGGGGGCTAGCAATCAGCCCCAGCATTTT. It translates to CASSQDLEGASNQPQHF.

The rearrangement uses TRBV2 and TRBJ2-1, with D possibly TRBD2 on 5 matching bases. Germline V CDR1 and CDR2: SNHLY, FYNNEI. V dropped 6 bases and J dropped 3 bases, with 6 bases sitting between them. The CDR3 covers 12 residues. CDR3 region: CASSGDYNEQFF. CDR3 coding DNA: TGTGCCAGCAGCGGGGACTACAATGAGCAGTTCTTC.

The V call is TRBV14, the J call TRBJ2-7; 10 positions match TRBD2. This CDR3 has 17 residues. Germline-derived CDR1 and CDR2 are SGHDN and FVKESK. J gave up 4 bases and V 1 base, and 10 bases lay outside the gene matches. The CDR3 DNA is TGTGCCAGCAGCCAAGCCCCTAGCGGGGGCCACATTTACGAGCAGTACTTC. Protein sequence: CASSQAPSGGHIYEQYF.